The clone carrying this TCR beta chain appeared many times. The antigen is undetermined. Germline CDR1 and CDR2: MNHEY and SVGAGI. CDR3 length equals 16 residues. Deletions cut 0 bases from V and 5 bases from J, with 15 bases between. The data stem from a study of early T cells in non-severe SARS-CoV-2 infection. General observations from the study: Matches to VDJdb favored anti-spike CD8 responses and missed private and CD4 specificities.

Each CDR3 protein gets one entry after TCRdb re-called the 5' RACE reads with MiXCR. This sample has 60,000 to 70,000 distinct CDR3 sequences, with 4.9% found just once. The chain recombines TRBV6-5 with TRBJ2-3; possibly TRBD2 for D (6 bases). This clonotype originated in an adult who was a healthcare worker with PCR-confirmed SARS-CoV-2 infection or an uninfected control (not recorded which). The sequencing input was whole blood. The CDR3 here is CASSYSRRGMGDTQYF. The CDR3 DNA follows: TGTGCCAGCAGTTACTCGCGTCGGGGGATGGGAGATACGCAGTATTTT.